The clone carrying this TCR beta chain was counted between two and nine times. The entry originates in a study of blood T cell repertoires in COVID-19. The overall study: Acute and convalescent COVID-19 specimens originated in the United States, Italy and Spain. T cells, B-cell-depleted T cells, or PBMCs provided the cDNA or gDNA that served as material.

Only in-frame clones appear in the TCRdb table, and some are missing; sequencing was by immunoSEQ multiplex PCR. The sample consists of about 130,000 clones, approximately 85% of them appearing once. The trim removed 2 bases at V and 0 bases at J, leaving 5 bases unmatched. Germline CDR1 reads SGHRS; CDR2 reads YFSETQ. This CDR3 contains 15 residues. The sequencing sample was made of peripheral blood. The clonotype comes from a human donor in a cohort sampled during active COVID-19. The chain has TRBV5-1 and TRBJ2-7, with 7 bases lining up with TRBD1. Here the CDR3 DNA reads TGCGCCAGCAGCTTTGGGGACAGTGGCTCCTACGAGCAGTACTTC. Residues: CASSFGDSGSYEQYF.